The 20 T cell receptor beta chains below all came from one sample that was sequenced in a study of blood T cell repertoires in COVID-19. Sequenced by immunoSEQ multiplex PCR; TCRdb stores in-frame clones only, minus some. In the table there are fewer than 250,000 clones, roughly four fifths of which are singletons. The specimen was peripheral blood. The receptors were sampled from a woman between 40 and 50 years old with acute or convalescent COVID-19.

The table lists this clone with a count of one. This sequence joins TRBV29-1 and TRBJ2-2; 7 positions agree with TRBD1. J gave up 2 bases and V 7 bases, and 4 bases lay outside the gene matches. The CDR3 loop spans 13 amino acids. Germline CDR1 SQVTM, CDR2 ANQGSEA. The CDR3 nucleotides are TGCAGCGCGGGACAGACCAACACCGGGGAGCTGTTTTTT. Protein product: CSAGQTNTGELFF.

The chain links TRBV24-1 to TRBJ2-7; D possibly corresponds to TRBD1 (5 bases). The CDR3 sequence is 12 residues long. CDR1 is KGHDR and CDR2 is SFDVKD in the germline V gene. Deletions cut 1 base from V and 6 bases from J, with 6 bases between. CDR3 sequence reads: CATSDFRGEQYF. Here the CDR3 DNA reads TGTGCCACCAGTGATTTTAGGGGCGAGCAGTACTTC.

This clone was observed a few times. This rearrangement joins TRBV5-6 to TRBJ2-1; 7 nucleotides line up with TRBD2. The CDR3 covers 16 residues. V shed 0 bases and J 5 bases; nucleotides not matched to a gene: 8. Germline values: CDR1 SGHDT, CDR2 YYEEEE. CDR3 nucleotides: TGTGCCAGCAGCTTGGGGTGGGAGGGGTATGACAATGAGCAGTTCTTC. This sequence encodes CASSLGWEGYDNEQFF.

The chain recombines TRBV5-1 with TRBJ1-2; D is ambiguous. Germline CDR1 reads SGHRS; CDR2 reads YFSETQ. The CDR3 totals 13 residues. The V and J ends lost 1 base and 4 bases respectively, with 8 bases between them. CDR3 residues: CASSLNTVYGYTF. The CDR3 DNA is TGCGCCAGCAGCTTGAACACAGTCTATGGCTACACCTTC.

This clone was observed a single time. The V gene is TRBV10-1, the J gene TRBJ2-4; D not resolved. Trimming left V 2 bases short and J 3 bases short, with 11 bases between. CDR1 and CDR2 from the germline V gene are WNHNN and SYGVQD (reference sequence). This CDR3 is built from 15 residues. This CDR3 is CASSENTGVKNIQYF. The CDR3 DNA reads TGCGCCAGCAGTGAGAATACCGGAGTCAAAAACATTCAGTACTTC.

The chain recombines TRBV7-9 with TRBJ2-1; 10 bases align to TRBD2. This CDR3 region has 15 residues. Per the germline V gene, CDR1 is SEHNR and CDR2 is FQNEAQ (reference sequence). Losses at the gene ends were 5 bases for V and 1 base for J; bases not matched to a gene: 2. The CDR3 DNA sequence: TGTGCCAGCAGCCAGACTAGCGGGTCCTACAATGAGCAGTTCTTC. This encodes CASSQTSGSYNEQFF.

The V and J genes are TRBV6-1 and TRBJ2-7, with D perhaps TRBD2 (7 bases). The germline V gene has CDR1 MNHNS and CDR2 SASEGT. The V end lost 3 bases, the J end lost 6 bases, and 15 bases lay between the germline ends. This CDR3 has 14 residues. The DNA for the CDR3 is TGTGCCAGCAGTGAGTACAGGGAGGGTGTCGAGCAGTACTTC. This translates into CASSEYREGVEQYF.

The chain recombines TRBV19 with TRBJ1-3, with D possibly being TRBD1 (5 bases). Per germline, CDR1 LNHDA and CDR2 SQIVND (reference sequence). The germline V and J ends were trimmed by 6 bases and 8 bases, with 23 bases remaining between them. The CDR3 contains 16 residues. The CDR3 is CASRPLKGQAEDTIYF. As DNA, the CDR3 is TGTGCCAGTAGGCCCTTGAAGGGGCAGGCAGAGGACACCATATATTTT.

This rearrangement joins TRBV9 to TRBJ2-4; D call uncertain. The germline CDR1 and CDR2 sequences are SGDLS and YYNGEE. Trimming left V 4 bases short and J 0 bases short, with 14 bases between. The length of the CDR3 is 16 residues. DNA for the CDR3: TGTGCCAGCAGCCCGTCGGCAGCGCCAGCCAAAAACATTCAGTACTTC. It codes for CASSPSAAPAKNIQYF. The entire variable domain, with the rest obtained from reference TRBV9 and TRBJ2-4, is as follows: DSGVTQTPKHLITATGQRVTLRCSPRSGDLSVYWYQQSLDQGLQFLIQYYNGEERAKGNILERFSAQQFPDLHSELNLSSLELGDSALYFCASSPSAAPAKNIQYFGAGTRLSVL.

This chain links TRBV7-2 with TRBJ2-1; TRBD2 aligns across 9 bases. Unmatched junction bases numbered 9, after V lost 7 bases and J lost 5 bases. The CDR3 is 15 amino acids. From germline, CDR1 is SGHTA and CDR2 FQGNSA. The CDR3 region is CASTRSGGSHNEQFF. Written as DNA, the CDR3 is TGTGCCAGCACCCGGAGCGGGGGGTCCCACAATGAGCAGTTCTTC.

As DNA, the CDR3 is TGTGCCACCAGTGCCCCCAACAAATTCAGCTCCTACGAGCAGTACTTC. Its protein is CATSAPNKFSSYEQYF. V is TRBV24-1 and J is TRBJ2-7; D unclear. Trimming cost V 5 bases and J 0 bases, with 16 bases left between them. CDR3 length equals 16 residues. Germline V gene lookup returns CDR1 KGHDR and CDR2 SFDVKD.

This chain joins TRBV6-4 and TRBJ1-6; possibly TRBD1 for D (6 bases). CDR3 size: 12 residues. Germline V gene lookup returns CDR1 MRHNA and CDR2 SNTAGT. V lost 7 bases and J 10 bases, leaving 11 bases between the germline ends. The CDR3 nucleotides read TGTGCCAGCAAAGCAGGGGACTCACCCCTCCACTTT. Translating it yields CASKAGDSPLHF.

The chain uses TRBV6-6 and TRBJ1-2; a possible D gene is TRBD1 (6 bases). V shed 2 bases and J shed 6 bases, with 10 bases lying between them. Per germline, CDR1 MNHNY and CDR2 SVGAGI (reference sequence). The CDR3 runs 13 residues. CDR3 amino acids: CASSYQYRDGYTF. The CDR3 DNA sequence: TGTGCCAGCAGTTACCAGTACAGGGATGGCTACACCTTC.

This chain's CDR3 is CASSPSSTGLGEQYF. The CDR3 region has the DNA TGTGCCAGCAGCCCCTCCTCGACAGGGTTGGGAGAGCAGTACTTC. The chain combines TRBV7-2 with TRBJ2-7, with 7 positions matching TRBD1. The V gene's germline CDR1 is SGHTA and CDR2 FQGNSA. The ends lost 5 bases at V and 7 bases at J; junction bases unmatched: 14. The CDR3 loop spans 15 amino acids.

The rearrangement uses TRBV10-3 and TRBJ2-7; TRBD2 matches at 10 bases. V lost 6 bases, J lost 2 bases, and 4 bases stayed unmatched. The CDR3 length is 14 residues. Germline V gives CDR1 ENHRY, CDR2 SYGVKD. As DNA, the CDR3 is TGTGCCATCAGGGGACTAGCGACACCCTACGAGCAGTACTTC. Its protein product is CAIRGLATPYEQYF.

J is TRBJ2-2 and V is TRBV9, with D perhaps matching TRBD2 (5 bases). The CDR3 extends over 17 amino acids. Germline V gene sequence: CDR1 SGDLS, CDR2 YYNGEE. The V and J ends lost 0 bases and 4 bases respectively, with 16 bases between them. The CDR3 nucleotides are TGTGCCAGCAGCGTAGATATAGGGAGTTTTTTCACCGGGGAGCTGTTTTTT. Protein product: CASSVDIGSFFTGELFF.

V usage is TRBV7-8 and J usage is TRBJ1-2; possible D gene TRBD1, 5 bases. The germline V gene has CDR1 SGHVS and CDR2 FQNEAQ. The ends were cut back, 2 bases at V and 5 bases at J, with 18 bases in the middle. The CDR3 totals 16 residues. This chain's CDR3 is CASSLTGGGFDYGYTF. CDR3 sequence (DNA): TGTGCCAGCAGCTTAACGGGCGGGGGGTTTGATTATGGCTACACCTTC.

The chain uses TRBV29-1 and TRBJ1-1; 10 bases line up with TRBD1. The junction had 16 bases not matched to a gene; V was cut back by 4 bases and J by 5 bases. CDR3 length equals 17 residues. CDR1 and CDR2 from the germline V gene are SQVTM and ANQGSEA. The CDR3 region has the DNA TGCAGCGTTGTCCCCCGGGGGGACAGGGGCACAGGTACTGAAGCTTTCTTT. Its translation: CSVVPRGDRGTGTEAFF.

The genes are TRBV5-6 and TRBJ2-7; a weak D match, TRBD1 (5 bases). The CDR3 extends over 14 amino acids. Trimming took off 3 bases at V and 2 bases at J, with 12 bases between the two ends. Germline V gene sequence: CDR1 SGHDT, CDR2 YYEEEE. In DNA, the CDR3 is TGTGCCAGCAGCTCCCTCAGGGTCCCCTACGAGCAGTACTTC. This encodes CASSSLRVPYEQYF.

In regard to this clone: The identical CDR3 is also encoded by other nucleotide sequences in the sample. The chain recombines TRBV1 with TRBJ1-2. TRBV1 is a known pseudogene. This CDR3 comprises 15 residues. DNA of the CDR3: TGCACCAGCAGCAAAGACGGGGGGCGGGGGGATGGCTACACCTTC. Its protein is CTSSKDGGRGDGYTF.